This T cell receptor (beta chain) was sequenced for a study of blood T cell repertoires in COVID-19. This CDR3 spans 17 amino acids. Germline V gene sequence: CDR1 SGHNT, CDR2 YENEEA. The trim removed 5 bases at V and 9 bases at J, leaving 15 bases unmatched. Measured with immunoSEQ multiplex PCR; TCRdb has only the in-frame clones, and not every one. The sample lists around 350,000 clones; roughly 86% were seen once. The receptor was derived from a human donor in a cohort sampled during active COVID-19. Sequencing was performed on peripheral blood. The gene calls are TRBV11-3 and TRBJ2-1; 11 nucleotides match TRBD2. The CDR3 region has the DNA TGTGCCAGCAGCCAAACCTTAGCGGGGGGGCCTTCCGGTGAGCAGTTCTTC. As protein: CASSQTLAGGPSGEQFF.